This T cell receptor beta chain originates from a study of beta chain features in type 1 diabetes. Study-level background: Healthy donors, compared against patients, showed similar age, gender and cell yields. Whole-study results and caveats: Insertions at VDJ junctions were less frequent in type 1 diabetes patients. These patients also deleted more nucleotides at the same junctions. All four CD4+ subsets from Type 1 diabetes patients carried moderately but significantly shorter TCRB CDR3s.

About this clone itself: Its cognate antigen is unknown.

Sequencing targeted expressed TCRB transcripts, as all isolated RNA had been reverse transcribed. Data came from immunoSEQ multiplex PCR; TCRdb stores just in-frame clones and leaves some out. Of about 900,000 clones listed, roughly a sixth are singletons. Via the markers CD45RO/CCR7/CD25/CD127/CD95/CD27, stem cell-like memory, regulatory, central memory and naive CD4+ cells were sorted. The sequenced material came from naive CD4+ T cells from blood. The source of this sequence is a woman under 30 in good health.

CDR3 nucleotides: TGTGCCAGCAGTCACGGGGGCTGGGGAAATGAAAAACTGTTTTTT. This encodes CASSHGGWGNEKLFF. V and J are TRBV6-5 and TRBJ1-4; TRBD1 is a possible D gene (6 bases). With 5 bases removed from V and 5 bases from J, the gap between germline ends came to 15 bases. CDR3 length: 15 amino acids. Looked up from germline, CDR1 is MNHEY and CDR2 is SVGAGI.